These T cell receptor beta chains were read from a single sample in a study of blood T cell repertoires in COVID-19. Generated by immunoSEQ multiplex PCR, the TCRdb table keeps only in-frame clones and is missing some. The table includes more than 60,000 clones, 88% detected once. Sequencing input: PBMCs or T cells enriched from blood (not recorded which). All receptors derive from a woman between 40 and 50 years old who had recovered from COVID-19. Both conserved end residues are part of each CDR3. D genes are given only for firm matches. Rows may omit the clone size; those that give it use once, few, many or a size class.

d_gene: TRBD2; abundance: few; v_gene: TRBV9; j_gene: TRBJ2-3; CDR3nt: TGTGCCAGCAGCGTAGGGGCGGGGGGCACAGATACGCAGTATTTT; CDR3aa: CASSVGAGGTDTQYF
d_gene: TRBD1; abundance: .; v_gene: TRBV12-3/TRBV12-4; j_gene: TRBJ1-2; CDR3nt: TGTGCCAGCAGTTTAATGGAGGGGGCTAGCTACACCTTC; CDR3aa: CASSLMEGASYTF
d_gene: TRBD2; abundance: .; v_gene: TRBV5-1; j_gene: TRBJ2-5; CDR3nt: TGCGCCAGCAGCTTGGCTATAGCGGGCGTCCAAGAGACCCAGTACTTC; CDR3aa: CASSLAIAGVQETQYF
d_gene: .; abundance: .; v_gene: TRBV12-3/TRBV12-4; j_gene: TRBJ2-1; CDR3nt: TGTGCCAGCAGATCCACTCCCGTCGGTGAGCAGTTCTTC; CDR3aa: CASRSTPVGEQFF
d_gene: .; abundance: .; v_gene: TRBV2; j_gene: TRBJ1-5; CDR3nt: TGTGCCAGCAAGGTCGACTACAATCAGCCCCAGCATTTT; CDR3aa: CASKVDYNQPQHF
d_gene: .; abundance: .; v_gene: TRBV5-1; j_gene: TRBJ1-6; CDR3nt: TGCGCCAGCAGCTTGGAACAGAATAATTCACCCCTCCACTTT; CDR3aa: CASSLEQNNSPLHF
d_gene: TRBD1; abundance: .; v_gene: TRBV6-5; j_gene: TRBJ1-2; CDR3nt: TGTGCCAGCAGTCACAGGGGCGCAAGAGGCTACACCTTC; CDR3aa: CASSHRGARGYTF
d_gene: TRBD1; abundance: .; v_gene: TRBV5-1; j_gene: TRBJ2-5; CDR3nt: TGCGCCAGCAGCTTGGGGACAGGGATTAGTGCAAGAGTGACCCAGTACTTC; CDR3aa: CASSLGTGISARVTQYF
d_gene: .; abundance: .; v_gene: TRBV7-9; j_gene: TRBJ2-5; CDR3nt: TGTGCCAGCAGCTTAACGGGGGAGCGGGAGACCCAGTACTTC; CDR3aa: CASSLTGERETQYF
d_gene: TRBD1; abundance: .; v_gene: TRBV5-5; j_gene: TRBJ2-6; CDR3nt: TGTGCCAGCAGCTTGGGTGAGGGGGACAGGACCGGGGCCAACGTCCTGACTTTC; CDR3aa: CASSLGEGDRTGANVLTF
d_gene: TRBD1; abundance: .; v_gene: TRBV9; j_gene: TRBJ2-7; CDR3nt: TGTGCCAGCAGCGAGGGTTATGGACAGGGACTGTACGAGCAGTACTTC; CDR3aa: CASSEGYGQGLYEQYF
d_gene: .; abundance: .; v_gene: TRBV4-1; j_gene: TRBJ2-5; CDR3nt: TGCGCCAGCAGCTTCCGACAGGCCCTCCCTACTTTCCAAGAGACCCAGTACTTC; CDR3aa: CASSFRQALPTFQETQYF
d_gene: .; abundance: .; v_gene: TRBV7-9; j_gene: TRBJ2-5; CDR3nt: TGTGCCAGCAGCTTATTTGACAATTACCAAGAGACCCAGTACTTC; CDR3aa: CASSLFDNYQETQYF
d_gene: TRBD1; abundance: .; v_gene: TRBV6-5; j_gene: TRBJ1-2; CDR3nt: TGTGCCAGCATGATGGGACAGGACGGCTATGGCTACACCTTC; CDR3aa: CASMMGQDGYGYTF
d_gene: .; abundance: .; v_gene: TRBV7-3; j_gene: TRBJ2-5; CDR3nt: TGTGCCAGCAGCAAGGGGGGGACCCAAGAGACCCAGTACTTC; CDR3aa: CASSKGGTQETQYF
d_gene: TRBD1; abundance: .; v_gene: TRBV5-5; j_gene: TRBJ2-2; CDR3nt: TGTGCCAGCAGCTTGCCGCCGGGACAGGGTCCCTCCGGGGAGCTGTTTTTT; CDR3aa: CASSLPPGQGPSGELFF
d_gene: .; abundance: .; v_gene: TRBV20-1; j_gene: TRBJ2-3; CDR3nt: TGCAGTGCTACAGGGGCAGATACGCAGTATTTT; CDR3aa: CSATGADTQYF
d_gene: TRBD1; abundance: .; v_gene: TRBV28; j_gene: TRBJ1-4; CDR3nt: TGTGCCAGCAGCCGGGACAGGGCAGCTAATGAAAAACTGTTTTTT; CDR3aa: CASSRDRAANEKLFF
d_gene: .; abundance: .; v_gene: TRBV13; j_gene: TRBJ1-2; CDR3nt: TGTGCCAGCAGCTTAGGGCCAGACTATGGCTACACCTTC; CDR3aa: CASSLGPDYGYTF
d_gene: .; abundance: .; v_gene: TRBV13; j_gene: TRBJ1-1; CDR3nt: TGTGCCAGCAGATGGAGGGGCGCCGGGAGGGACACTGAAGCTTTCTTT; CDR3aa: CASRWRGAGRDTEAFF
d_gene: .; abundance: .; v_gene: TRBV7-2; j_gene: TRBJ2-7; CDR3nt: TGTGCCAGCAGCTTAGACCCACAATCCTACGAGCAGTACTTC; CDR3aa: CASSLDPQSYEQYF
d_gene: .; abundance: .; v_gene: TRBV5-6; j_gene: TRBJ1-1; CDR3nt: TGTGCCAGCAGCTTGGTTGCAGGGAACACTGAAGCTTTCTTT; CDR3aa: CASSLVAGNTEAFF
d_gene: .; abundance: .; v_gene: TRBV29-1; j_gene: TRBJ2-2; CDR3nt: TGCAGCGCATCCGGGACTGCATCCGGCACCGGGGAGCTGTTTTTT; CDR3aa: CSASGTASGTGELFF
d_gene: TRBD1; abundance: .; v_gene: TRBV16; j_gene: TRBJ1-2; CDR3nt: TGTGCCAGCAGCCAATTCACGACAGGGGTTGGCTACACCTTC; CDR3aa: CASSQFTTGVGYTF
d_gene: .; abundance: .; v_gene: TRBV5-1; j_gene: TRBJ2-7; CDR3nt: TGCGCCAGCAGCTTGGAAAAGGTAGCCAACTACGAGCAGTACTTC; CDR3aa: CASSLEKVANYEQYF
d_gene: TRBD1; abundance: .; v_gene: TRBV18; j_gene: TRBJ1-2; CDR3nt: TGTGCCAGCTCAGAAGACTCCGGGACAGGGGGGACCTATGGCTACACCTTC; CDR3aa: CASSEDSGTGGTYGYTF
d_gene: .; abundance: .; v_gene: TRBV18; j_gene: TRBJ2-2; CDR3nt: TGTGCCAGCTCACCCAACCCTGTAAGCCCGGCCGGGGAGCTGTTTTTT; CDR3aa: CASSPNPVSPAGELFF
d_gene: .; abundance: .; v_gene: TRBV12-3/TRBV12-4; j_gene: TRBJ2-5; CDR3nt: TGTGCCAGCAGTTTAGTCTATCAAGAGACCCAGTACTTC; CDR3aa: CASSLVYQETQYF
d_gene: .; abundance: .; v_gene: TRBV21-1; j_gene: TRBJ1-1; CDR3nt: TGTGCCAGCAACCCCCGGGAAGGGGGCGCCCCGGGGTTTACTGAAGCTTTCTTT; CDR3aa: CASNPREGGAPGFTEAFF
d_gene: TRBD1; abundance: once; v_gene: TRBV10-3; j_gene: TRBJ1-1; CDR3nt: TGTGCCATCATGCCCGGGACAGGCCGTACTGAAGCTTTCTTT; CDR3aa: CAIMPGTGRTEAFF
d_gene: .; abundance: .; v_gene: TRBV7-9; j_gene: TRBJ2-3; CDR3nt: TGTGCCAGCAGCCCCCGAGGCGTCGGGTTTGGAATCACAGATACGCAGTATTTT; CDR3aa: CASSPRGVGFGITDTQYF
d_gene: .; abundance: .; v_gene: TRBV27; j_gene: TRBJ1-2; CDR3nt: TGTGCCAGCAGTTTTTACGGGGTTGGGGGCAGCGCGGATGGCTACACCTTC; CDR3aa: CASSFYGVGGSADGYTF
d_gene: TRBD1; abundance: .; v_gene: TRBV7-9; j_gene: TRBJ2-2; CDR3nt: TGTGCCAGCAGCTTCAGACAGGGAGTCACCACCGGGGAGCTGTTTTTT; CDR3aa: CASSFRQGVTTGELFF
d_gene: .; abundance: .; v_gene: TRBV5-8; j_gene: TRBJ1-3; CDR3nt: TGTGCCAGCAGCCCGCTTAGCGGGGGCAAGGGAAACACCATATATTTT; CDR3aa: CASSPLSGGKGNTIYF
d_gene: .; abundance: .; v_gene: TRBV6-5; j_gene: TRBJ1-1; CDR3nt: TGTGCCAGCAGTTACGTGCGGGATGAAGCTTTCTTT; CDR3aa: CASSYVRDEAFF